There are many counts of the clone carrying this T cell receptor beta chain. Its antigen is unknown. CDR1 and CDR2 (germline): MRHNA, SNTAGT. The CDR3 is 12 residues long. V was trimmed by 4 bases and J by 10 bases, leaving 11 bases between them. TCRdb re-called clones via MiXCR from the PCR reads. The table shows 90,000 or so clones, with over 8.5% occurring only once. The data were taken from a study of metastatic and nonmetastatic thyroid tumors. Overall study: Repertoires were compared across blood and tumor or nodule tissue from malignant and benign thyroid patients.

Thyroid surgery had not been preceded by any treatment in any patient. Study-level results: When malignant thyroid tumors were compared with benign nodules, TCR beta diversity was reportedly significantly higher in the malignant tumors. This held in both blood and tumor samples.

The specimen was blood. This TCR was recovered from a female donor with papillary thyroid cancer or a benign thyroid nodule (not recorded which). Some clones in this sample may be carry-over from other donors' samples. The chain employs TRBV6-4 and TRBJ2-4; no reliable D call. CDR3 bases: TGTGCCAGCAGTGCCTTAGAAATAATTCAGTACTTC. Its translation: CASSALEIIQYF.